This T cell receptor (beta chain) was identified in a study of T-cell reconstitution after alpha-beta-depleted transplantation in children. For TCRbeta, the library was prepared with unique molecular identifiers. From the PCR reads, TCRdb called clonotypes with MiXCR, one entry per CDR3 protein. The sample includes about 240,000 distinct CDR3 sequences, roughly 25% of them seen just once. Broader study findings: Two months or so post-transplant, alpha-beta T cells reportedly derived from several hundred expanded graft clones.

CDR1 SGHRS and CDR2 YFSETQ come from the germline V gene. The CDR3 is 19 residues long. V lost 3 bases and J lost 8; bases outside the gene matches: 21. Turning to this clonotype: The antigen is unknown.

Here the sequenced sample was PBMCs, taken before TCRalphabeta/CD19-depleted stem cell transplant. The chain joins TRBV5-1 to TRBJ2-1, with 9 bases lining up with TRBD1. The clonotype comes from a girl aged 2 to 10 with Fanconi anemia, due to receive a stem cell transplant. CDR3 amino acids: CASSSIRTGGGRRLDEQFF. The CDR3 nucleotides read TGCGCCAGCAGCTCGATACGTACAGGGGGCGGAAGGAGGCTGGATGAGCAGTTCTTC. The full variable domain, in which reference TRBV5-1 and TRBJ2-1 provide the parts outside the CDR3, is KAGVTQTPRYLIKTRGQQVTLSCSPISGHRSVSWYQQTPGQGLQFLFEYFSETQRNKGNFPGRFSGRQFSNSRSEMNVSTLELGDSALYLCASSSIRTGGGRRLDEQFFGPGTRLTVL.